This TCR beta chain was captured in a study of response to subunit inactivated influenza vaccine. The study's findings and limits: Each seasonal influenza vaccination recruits few new T cells, the authors suggested.

The sample holds many counts of this clonotype. No antigen is known for it. J was trimmed by 5 bases and V by 5 bases; bases with no gene match: 10. The CDR3 loop spans 15 amino acids. Germline V lookup: CDR1 SEHNR, CDR2 FQNEAQ (reference sequence). TCRdb itself ran the RT-PCR reads through MiXCR, one entry per CDR3 protein. The table includes about 580,000 distinct CDR3 sequences, around 15% detected once. This receptor was taken from a man aged 50-60 years who received an inactivated influenza vaccine. The sample here was PBMCs from blood, taken 12 days after vaccination. V usage is TRBV7-9 and J usage is TRBJ2-5, with 8 bases aligning to TRBD2. The CDR3 loop is CASSRNGLAGETQYF. The CDR3 region has the DNA TGTGCCAGCAGCCGAAACGGACTAGCCGGGGAGACCCAGTACTTC.